The 28 T cell receptor beta chains below were found in one sample sequenced in a study of cytomegalovirus exposure and HLA in healthy donors. The study ran its PCR with 60 Vbeta and 13 Jbeta primers. The repertoire was sequenced with immunoSEQ multiplex PCR; TCRdb's copy has only in-frame clones and lacks some. The table includes around 150,000 clones, 55% to 75% detected once. The specimen sequenced was PBMCs. The source of these receptors is a woman aged 60-75 years in good health and CMV-seropositive.

The rearrangement links TRBV11-3 to TRBJ2-3; D perhaps matches TRBD1 (5 bases). The CDR3 totals 13 residues. Germline values: CDR1 SGHNT, CDR2 YENEEA. Trimming took off 5 bases at V and 5 bases at J, with 11 bases between the two ends. CDR3 DNA sequence: TGTGCCAGCAGCGAAACAGGTGGAGATACGCAGTATTTT. Amino acid sequence: CASSETGGDTQYF.

The chain links TRBV13 to TRBJ2-1, with 8 bases that match TRBD2. The CDR3 sequence is 17 residues long. V shed 2 bases, J shed 4 bases, and the junction held 10 bases outside the gene matches. The germline CDR1 and CDR2 sequences are PRHDT and FYEKMQ (reference sequence). CDR3 nucleotides: TGTGCCAGCAGCTTAAGGGTCGGGACTAGTATGTACAATGAGCAGTTCTTC. As protein: CASSLRVGTSMYNEQFF.

This clone was seen only once. V usage is TRBV5-1 and J usage is TRBJ2-5; 8 bases line up with TRBD1. The DNA matches TRBJ2-7 better at its end, which makes the J call doubtful. CDR1 and CDR2 (germline): SGHRS, YFSETQ. The CDR3 runs 14 residues. CDR3 in amino acids: CASSGGATPYEQYF. CDR3 nucleotide sequence: TGCGCCAGTTCAGGGGGCGCGACCCCCTACGAGCAGTACTTC.

This clone was observed a handful of times. The rearrangement links TRBV6-4 to TRBJ1-2; D remains unclear. The CDR3 totals 13 residues. V shed 6 bases and J shed 2 bases, with 10 bases lying between them. The germline CDR1 and CDR2 sequences are MRHNA and SNTAGT. The CDR3, as DNA: TGTGCCAGCAGCCCCGGGTTAAACTATGGCTACACCTTC. Translation gives CASSPGLNYGYTF.

J is TRBJ1-5 and V is TRBV18, with unresolved D. CDR1 KGHSH and CDR2 LQKENI come from the germline V gene. The CDR3 has 16 residues. The V end was cut by 5 bases, the J end by 6 bases, with 20 bases between. The CDR3 bases are TGTGCCAGCTCAGTGGGGAGCTGGCAGCTCGCTCAGCCCCAGCATTTT. It codes for CASSVGSWQLAQPQHF. Full variable domain (remainder filled in from reference TRBV18 and TRBJ1-5): NAGVMQNPRHLVRRRGQEARLRCSPMKGHSHVYWYRQLPEEGLKFMVYLQKENIIDESGMPKERFSAEFPKEGPSILRIQQVVRGDSAAYFCASSVGSWQLAQPQHFGDGTRLSIL.

In its sample, this clone was seen once. The identical CDR3 is also encoded by other nucleotide sequences in the sample. The chain couples TRBV28 to TRBJ2-1, with TRBD2 identical over 11 bases. Germline V gene data show CDR1 as MDHEN and CDR2 as SYDVKM. This CDR3 region has 15 residues. Unmatched junction bases numbered 4, after V lost 5 bases and J lost 4 bases. In DNA form, the CDR3 reads TGTGCCAGCAGTCCGTTAGCGGGAGGGTACAATGAGCAGTTCTTC. Residues: CASSPLAGGYNEQFF.

The gene calls are TRBV19 and TRBJ2-7; 8 nucleotides align to TRBD2. V was pared by 5 bases and J by 5 bases, with 8 bases of the junction left unmatched. Germline V gene sequence: CDR1 LNHDA, CDR2 SQIVND (reference sequence). The CDR3 consists of 14 residues. The CDR3 here is CASSPLTSAHEQYF. The CDR3, as DNA: TGTGCCAGTAGTCCCTTGACTAGCGCCCACGAGCAGTACTTC. The complete variable domain, with remaining parts taken from reference TRBV19 and TRBJ2-7, reads DGGITQSPKYLFRKEGQNVTLSCEQNLNHDAMYWYRQDPGQGLRLIYYSQIVNDFQKGDIAEGYSVSREKKESFPLTVTSAQKNPTAFYLCASSPLTSAHEQYFGPGTRLTVT.

The rearrangement joins TRBV7-9 to TRBJ2-3; 8 positions agree with TRBD1. This CDR3 has 14 amino acids. V shed 6 bases and J 3 bases; nucleotides not matched to a gene: 5. Per the germline V gene, CDR1 is SEHNR and CDR2 is FQNEAQ (reference sequence). Here the CDR3 DNA reads TGTGCCAGCAGTTTCGACAGGGGAACAGATACGCAGTATTTT. Its translation: CASSFDRGTDTQYF. Complete variable domain (other parts from reference TRBV7-9 and TRBJ2-3): DTGVSQNPRHKITKRGQNVTFRCDPISEHNRLYWYRQTLGQGPEFLTYFQNEAQLEKSRLLSDRFSAERPKGSFSTLEIQRTEQGDSAMYLCASSFDRGTDTQYFGPGTRLTVL.

This clone showed up just a few times. The chain combines TRBV18 with TRBJ1-2; the D is unclear. CDR3 size: 13 residues. Trimming took off 3 bases at V and 4 bases at J, with 9 bases between the two ends. The germline V gene encodes CDR1 KGHSH and CDR2 LQKENI. CDR3 amino acids: CASSPPGPYGYTF. The CDR3 bases are TGTGCCAGCTCACCTCCAGGCCCCTATGGCTACACCTTC.

V and J are TRBV7-7 and TRBJ2-1; maybe TRBD2 (6 bases). The length of the CDR3 is 16 residues. Trimming removed 5 bases at V and 0 bases at J, with 14 bases between. CDR1 and CDR2 from the germline V gene are SSHAT and FNYEAQ (reference sequence). The CDR3 loop reads CASSPGGFSSYNEQFF. The CDR3, as DNA: TGTGCCAGCAGCCCTGGAGGGTTTAGCTCCTACAATGAGCAGTTCTTC.

A single count supports this clone. V and J are TRBV4-1 and TRBJ2-1; no reliable D call. Between the trimmed V and J ends, which lost 0 bases and 2 bases, there was a span of 11 bases. The length of the CDR3 is 16 residues. CDR1 and CDR2 (germline): MGHRA, YSYEKL. In DNA form, the CDR3 reads TGCGCCAGCAGCCAAGATCGGGTTGCCCCCTACAATGAGCAGTTCTTC. This translates into CASSQDRVAPYNEQFF.

The chain is built from TRBV7-9 and TRBJ1-1; perhaps TRBD1 as D (5 bases). Germline lookup yields CDR1 SEHNR and CDR2 FQNEAQ (reference sequence). V lost 5 bases and J lost 1, with 11 bases in between. The CDR3 consists of 14 residues. The CDR3 DNA sequence: TGTGCCAGCAGCCCCGTAAGGGGGAACACTGAAGCTTTCTTT. Translated, it gives CASSPVRGNTEAFF.

The genes are TRBV14 and TRBJ2-1; D unclear. The CDR3 has 13 residues. Trimming took 0 bases from V and 4 from J, leaving 4 bases between them. Germline V CDR1 and CDR2: SGHDN, FVKESK. The CDR3 DNA is TGTGCCAGCAGCCAAGACCGGTACAATGAGCAGTTCTTC. It codes for CASSQDRYNEQFF.

This chain joins TRBV29-1 and TRBJ2-5; D not resolved. CDR3 length: 11 residues. V lost 7 bases and J 5 bases, leaving 11 bases between the germline ends. Germline assignment: CDR1 SQVTM and CDR2 ANQGSEA. The CDR3 DNA reads as TGCAGCGGTGTCGTCGGGGAGACCCAGTACTTC. Its translation: CSGVVGETQYF.

The rearrangement uses TRBV6-1 and TRBJ1-2, with a possible D match to TRBD1 (6 bases). V lost 1 base to trimming and J lost 8 bases, with 11 bases between them. The CDR3 is 13 amino acids. CDR1 and CDR2 (germline): MNHNS, SASEGT. The CDR3 here is CASSEEWTAGYTF. CDR3 DNA sequence: TGTGCCAGCAGTGAAGAGTGGACAGCGGGCTACACCTTC.

The J gene is TRBJ1-1, the V gene TRBV15; tentative D call: TRBD1 (6 bases). The germline gives CDR1 LNHNV, CDR2 YYDKDF (reference sequence). The CDR3 totals 14 residues. Trimming stripped 0 bases from V and 4 bases from J, with 9 bases between. CDR3 amino acids: CATSRDRGATEAFF. CDR3 nucleotides: TGTGCCACCAGCAGAGACAGGGGAGCCACTGAAGCTTTCTTT.

The chain carries TRBV27 and TRBJ2-7; 13 positions match TRBD2. Germline V gives CDR1 MNHEY, CDR2 SMNVEV (reference sequence). V lost 5 bases, J lost 4 bases, and 17 bases stayed unmatched. This CDR3 has 19 amino acids. CDR3 nucleotides: TGTGCCAGCAGTCCGAGTAGGGGACTAGCGGGATTAGGGGCTTACGAGCAGTACTTC. This codes for CASSPSRGLAGLGAYEQYF.

In this sample, this clone turned up a few times. The chain employs TRBV2 and TRBJ1-5; unclear D gene. The CDR3 extends over 13 amino acids. The germline V gene has CDR1 SNHLY and CDR2 FYNNEI. The V gene lost 3 bases and the J gene lost 7 bases, with 10 bases spanning the gap. In DNA, the CDR3 is TGTGCCAGCAGTGACGGTTCGGTCCAGCCCCAGCATTTT. Translated: CASSDGSVQPQHF.

This rearrangement joins TRBV5-1 to TRBJ2-3; the match to TRBD2 covers 11 bases. The V gene's germline CDR1 is SGHRS and CDR2 YFSETQ. Losses at the gene ends were 3 bases for V and 2 bases for J; bases not matched to a gene: 5. The CDR3 contains 16 residues. CDR3 in amino acids: CASSYGTSGYTDTQYF. CDR3 nucleotides: TGCGCCAGCAGCTACGGGACTAGCGGATACACAGATACGCAGTATTTT.

V and J are TRBV27 and TRBJ1-5; perhaps TRBD1 as D (6 bases). This CDR3 contains 15 residues. The germline V gene has CDR1 MNHEY and CDR2 SMNVEV (reference sequence). V gave up 5 bases and J gave up 7 bases, with 18 bases separating them. The chain's CDR3 is CASSAGVGSWQPQHF. CDR3 sequence (DNA): TGTGCCAGCAGTGCAGGGGTGGGGTCATGGCAGCCCCAGCATTTT.

This clone was seen once. This chain joins TRBV28 and TRBJ1-2; 10 bases align to TRBD1. Germline V lookup: CDR1 MDHEN, CDR2 SYDVKM. V was clipped by 2 bases and J by 8 bases; unmatched bases: 8. This CDR3 is built from 15 residues. The CDR3, as DNA: TGTGCCAGCAGTTTAGGGGGGACAGGGGACTCAGGCTACACCTTC. It is translated as CASSLGGTGDSGYTF.

The rearrangement uses TRBV5-1 and TRBJ2-5; a weak D match, TRBD1 (5 bases). CDR3 length equals 16 residues. V lost 0 bases, J lost 1 base, and 13 bases lay in between. The germline V gene has CDR1 SGHRS and CDR2 YFSETQ. The CDR3, as DNA: TGCGCCAGCAGCTTGGGCTCCCAGGGCGGCCAAGAGACCCAGTACTTC. This sequence encodes CASSLGSQGGQETQYF.

The rearrangement links TRBV5-1 to TRBJ1-3; 8 nucleotides align to TRBD1. V was pared by 5 bases and J by 7 bases, with 11 bases of the junction left unmatched. The CDR3 is 15 amino acids. CDR1 and CDR2 (germline): SGHRS, YFSETQ. The CDR3: CASSFDRGLGNTIYF. In nucleotides, the CDR3 is TGCGCCAGCAGTTTTGACAGGGGCCTTGGGAACACCATATATTTT.

V is TRBV5-8 and J is TRBJ1-3; D possibly corresponds to TRBD1 (5 bases). The CDR3 has 16 residues. Germline CDR1 is SGHTS and CDR2 is YDEGEE. The V gene lost 3 bases and the J gene lost 0 bases, with 13 bases spanning the gap. CDR3 DNA sequence: TGTGCCAGCAGCTATGGACACCTAGTCTCTGGAAACACCATATATTTT. Its translation: CASSYGHLVSGNTIYF.

This clone was observed a single time. The gene calls are TRBV4-3 and TRBJ1-4; tentative D call: TRBD1 (6 bases). Per the germline V gene, CDR1 is LGHNA and CDR2 is YSLEER. V lost 3 bases and J lost 4, with 12 bases in between. The CDR3 loop spans 15 amino acids. In DNA, the CDR3 is TGCGCCAGCAGCCAGGCCACAGGGAATAATGAAAAACTGTTTTTT. Its translation is CASSQATGNNEKLFF.

The gene calls are TRBV5-1 and TRBJ1-1; the D is unclear. CDR1 SGHRS and CDR2 YFSETQ come from the germline V gene. The CDR3 contains 13 residues. The V end was cut by 0 bases, the J end by 4 bases, with 7 bases between. Here the CDR3 reads CASSLVISTEAFF. For the CDR3, the DNA is TGCGCCAGCAGCTTGGTTATCAGCACTGAAGCTTTCTTT.

The V gene is TRBV4-2, the J gene TRBJ2-1, with 8 bases fitting TRBD2. The CDR3 is 16 amino acids. In germline, CDR1 is LGHNA, CDR2 YNFKEQ. V shed 1 base and J 5 bases; nucleotides not matched to a gene: 7. CDR3 amino acids: CASSQAWREANNEQFF. CDR3 nucleotides: TGTGCCAGCAGCCAAGCTTGGCGGGAGGCTAACAATGAGCAGTTCTTC.

This clone was counted a few times. The rearrangement links TRBV5-1 to TRBJ2-3; TRBD1 matches 11 bases. Germline V gene sequence: CDR1 SGHRS, CDR2 YFSETQ. Unmatched junction bases numbered 9, after V lost 4 bases and J lost 5 bases. This CDR3 region has 16 residues. The CDR3 DNA reads TGCGCCAGCAGCCCCTCGGACAGGGGGCGAGTAGATACGCAGTATTTT. It specifies CASSPSDRGRVDTQYF.